This T cell receptor (beta chain) originates from a study of T cell repertoires in cytomegalovirus infection (dated by TCRdb to the late 2010s). Notes on the research overall: The peptide stimulations were aimed at well-studied HLA-B-restricted epitopes as well as recently identified HLA-C-restricted CMV epitopes, whose presentation resists viral immunomodulation. Donor HLA type was relevant to the analysis, because carriage of CMV infection together with the matching HLA type was indicated by public TCR beta signatures. Results and caveats for the whole study, not just this receptor: In both this cohort and an independent cohort of 300 to 450 donors, the cumulative frequency of public TCR beta family members distinguished carriers of CMV infection plus the relevant HLA type. The ex vivo response was dominated by HLA-C-restricted CMV-specific TCR beta clonotypes, which also provided the single most frequent clonotype in two of eight donors.

V trim: 1 base; J trim: 9 bases; unmatched bases: 10. The germline V gene sets CDR1 to SGHVS and CDR2 to FQNEAQ. The cysteine opens and the phenylalanine closes a CDR3 of 16 amino acids. The only DNA kept is the CDR3, 48 bases in frame from the first base. Read against the paper, the sample's treatment or condition label means: in vitro stimulation with specific CMV peptide epitopes to enrich CMV-specific T cells. These reads were obtained on an Illumina HiSeq 1500. TCRdb trimmed the raw reads at Q25, called clones with MiXCR and kept productive beta chains. Entries are consolidated by CDR3 protein sequence, retaining the most common genes and DNA. The sample table holds around 310,000 distinct CDR3 sequences, of which roughly 28% were seen once. The top ten clones comprise around 19% of the sample. Worth noting for this clonotype: Its antigen specificity is not known. No much larger clonotype is one base removed from it; base qualities were not supplied.

The sample was cultured PBMCs, taken from culture after CMV antigen stimulation. This sequence originates from a human donor in good health (CMV status not recorded). Some clones in this sample may be carry-over from other donors' samples. The receptor chain draws on TRBV7-8 and TRBJ2-1, with 9 bases in between that match TRBD2. The CDR3 protein is CASSLVVVAGGSEQFF. The nucleotides are TGTGCCAGCAGCTTAGTTGTAGTGGCGGGAGGGAGTGAGCAGTTCTTC.